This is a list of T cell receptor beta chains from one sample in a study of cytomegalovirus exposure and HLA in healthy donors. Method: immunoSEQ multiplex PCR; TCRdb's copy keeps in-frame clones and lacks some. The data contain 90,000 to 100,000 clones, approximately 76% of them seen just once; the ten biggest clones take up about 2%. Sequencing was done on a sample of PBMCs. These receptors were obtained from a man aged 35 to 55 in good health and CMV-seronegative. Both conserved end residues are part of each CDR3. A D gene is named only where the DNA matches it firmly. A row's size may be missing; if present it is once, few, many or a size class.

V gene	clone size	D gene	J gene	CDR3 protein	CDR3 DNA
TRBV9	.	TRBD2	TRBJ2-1	CASELGGGNEQFF	TGTGCCAGCGAATTGGGGGGAGGGAATGAGCAGTTCTTC
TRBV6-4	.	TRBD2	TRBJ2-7	CASRHRTSGGISYEQYF	TGTGCCAGCAGACACCGGACTAGCGGGGGGATCTCCTACGAGCAGTACTTC
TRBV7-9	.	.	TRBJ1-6	CASSEGDSPLHF	TGTGCCAGCAGCGAAGGGGATTCACCCCTCCACTTT
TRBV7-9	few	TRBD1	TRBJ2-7	CASSLVTGSHEQYF	TGTGCCAGCAGCTTAGTGACAGGGTCCCACGAGCAGTACTTC
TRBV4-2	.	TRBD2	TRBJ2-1	CASSLFLAGYNEQFF	TGTGCCAGCAGCCTATTTCTAGCGGGGTACAATGAGCAGTTCTTC
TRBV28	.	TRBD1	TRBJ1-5	CASSLWDRVGQPQHF	TGTGCCAGCAGTTTGTGGGACAGGGTGGGTCAGCCCCAGCATTTT
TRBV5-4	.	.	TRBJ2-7	CASSLLDTNEQYF	TGTGCCAGCAGCTTGTTGGACACTAACGAGCAGTACTTC
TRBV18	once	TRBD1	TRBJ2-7	CASSTTGASYEQYF	TGTGCCAGCTCAACTACAGGGGCATCCTACGAGCAGTACTTC
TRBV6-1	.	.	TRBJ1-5	CASSEQGRQPQHF	TGTGCCAGCAGTGAACAGGGGAGACAGCCCCAGCATTTT
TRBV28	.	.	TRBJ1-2	CASSFRTVGGSVGYGYAF	TGTGCCAGCAGTTTCAGGACGGTTGGAGGCTCAGTCGGCTATGGCTACGCCTTC
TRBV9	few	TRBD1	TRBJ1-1	CASSERQGPEAFF	TGTGCCAGCAGCGAGAGACAGGGGCCTGAAGCTTTCTTT
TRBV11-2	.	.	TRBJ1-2	CASSLSRGIYGYTF	TGTGCCAGCAGCTTATCTCGAGGCATCTATGGCTACACCTTC
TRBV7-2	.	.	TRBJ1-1	CASSFTGGTEAFF	TGTGCCAGCAGCTTCACCGGGGGCACTGAAGCTTTCTTT
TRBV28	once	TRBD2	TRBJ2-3	CASSTWTRRNADTQYF	TGTGCCAGCAGTACCTGGACTAGACGTAATGCAGATACGCAGTATTTT